This T cell receptor beta chain was sequenced during a study of T cells in tuberculosis. Trimming cost V 6 bases and J 6 bases, with 15 bases left between them. Germline values: CDR1 SNHLY, CDR2 FYNNEI. The CDR3 sequence is 14 residues long. Noted time point: new active TB diagnosis, blood taken before or within 7 days of starting treatment. Each donor contributed 85,000 to 100,000 T cells on average, unsorted. Study-level findings and limits: Cases with active tuberculosis were adults, while controls were adolescents. The TCR-beta difference was not significant; alpha differences partly reflected length.

Some clones are missing from TCRdb's copy, which holds only in-frame ones; the method was immunoSEQ multiplex PCR. Of under 40,000 clones in the sample, approximately 85% were seen once. In the case of this clone: Its antigen is unknown.

This TCR was recovered from an adult with tuberculosis. The sample consisted of PBMCs, taken at tuberculosis diagnosis. The chain combines TRBV2 with TRBJ2-1; D is unresolved. CDR3 bases: TGTGCCAGCAGATCTAACCACGCTGGCAATGAGCAGTTCTTC. Translation: CASRSNHAGNEQFF.